The subject of this entry is one T cell receptor (beta chain). Its antigen is currently unknown. The source of the sample is a study of cytomegalovirus exposure and HLA in healthy donors. Primers: 60 Vbeta forward and 13 Jbeta reverse. The method was immunoSEQ multiplex PCR; TCRdb's version includes in-frame clones alone and lacks a portion of them. This table has around 180,000 clones, about four fifths appearing once. Regarding the study as a whole: TRBV6-2, TRBV6-3 and some other V segments were unresolvable in 87-base-pair reads.

Unmatched junction bases numbered 5, after V lost 0 bases and J lost 7 bases. Germline V gene data show CDR1 as SGHRS and CDR2 as YFSETQ. This CDR3 has 15 amino acids. Donors consisted of healthy bone marrow donors. The chain carries TRBV5-1 and TRBJ1-4; 8 bases agree with TRBD1. This TCR came from a woman in her thirties or forties in good health and CMV-seronegative. Material: PBMCs. CDR3 bases: TGCGCCAGCAGCTTGGTCTCGGACAGGGTTGAAAAACTGTTTTTT. It is translated as CASSLVSDRVEKLFF.